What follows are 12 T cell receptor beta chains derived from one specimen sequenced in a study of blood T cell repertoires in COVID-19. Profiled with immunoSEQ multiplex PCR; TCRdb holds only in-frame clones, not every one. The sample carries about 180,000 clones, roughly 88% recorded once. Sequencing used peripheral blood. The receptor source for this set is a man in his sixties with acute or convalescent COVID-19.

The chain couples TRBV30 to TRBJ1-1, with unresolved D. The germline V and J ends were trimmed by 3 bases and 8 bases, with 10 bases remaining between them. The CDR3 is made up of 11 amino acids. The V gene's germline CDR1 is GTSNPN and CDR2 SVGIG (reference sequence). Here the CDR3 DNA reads TGTGCCTGGAGAGCCGGGGTGGAAGCTTTCTTT. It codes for CAWRAGVEAFF. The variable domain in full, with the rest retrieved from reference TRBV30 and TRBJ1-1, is SQTIHQWPATLVQPVGSPLSLECTVEGTSNPNLYWYRQAAGRGLQLLFYSVGIGQISSEVPQNLSASRPQDRQFILSSKKLLLSDSGFYLCAWRAGVEAFFGQGTRLTVV.

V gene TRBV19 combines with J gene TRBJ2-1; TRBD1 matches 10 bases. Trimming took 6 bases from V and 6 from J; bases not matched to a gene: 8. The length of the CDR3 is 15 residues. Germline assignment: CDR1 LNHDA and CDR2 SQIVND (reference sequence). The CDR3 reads CASSRDRGIRNEQFF. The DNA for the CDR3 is TGTGCCAGTAGCCGGGACAGGGGTATCCGCAATGAGCAGTTCTTC.

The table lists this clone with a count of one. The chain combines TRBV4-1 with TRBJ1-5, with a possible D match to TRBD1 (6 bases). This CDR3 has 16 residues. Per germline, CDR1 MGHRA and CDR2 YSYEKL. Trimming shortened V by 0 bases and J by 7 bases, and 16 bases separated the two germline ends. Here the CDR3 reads CASSQDAGGARQPQHF. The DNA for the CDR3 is TGCGCCAGCAGCCAAGATGCGGGGGGCGCGCGGCAGCCCCAGCATTTT.

The DNA of the CDR3 is TGTGCCAGCAGCCCCGGGACTAGCGGGTCAAAAGGCCTCTACGAGCAGTACTTC. It translates to CASSPGTSGSKGLYEQYF. The V and J genes are TRBV6-2 or TRBV6-3 and TRBJ2-7, with TRBD2 matching over 12 bases. Germline trimming cut 6 bases from V and 3 bases from J; bases unmatched to any gene: 15. This CDR3 is built from 18 residues. The germline V gene has CDR1 MNHEY and CDR2 SVGEGT.

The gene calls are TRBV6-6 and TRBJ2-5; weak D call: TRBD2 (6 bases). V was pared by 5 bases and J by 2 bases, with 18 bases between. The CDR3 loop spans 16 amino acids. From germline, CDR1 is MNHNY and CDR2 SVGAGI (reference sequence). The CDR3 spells CASSRGSTAGQETQYF. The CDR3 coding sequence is TGTGCCAGCAGTCGTGGATCCACAGCGGGTCAAGAGACCCAGTACTTC.

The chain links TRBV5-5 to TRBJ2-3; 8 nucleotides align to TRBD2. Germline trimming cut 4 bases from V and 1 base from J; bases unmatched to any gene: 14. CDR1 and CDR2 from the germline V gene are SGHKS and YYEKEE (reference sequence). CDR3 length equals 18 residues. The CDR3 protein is CASSRLLSGASRTDTQYF. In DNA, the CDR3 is TGTGCCAGCAGCAGGCTCCTTAGCGGGGCGTCTCGCACAGATACGCAGTATTTT.

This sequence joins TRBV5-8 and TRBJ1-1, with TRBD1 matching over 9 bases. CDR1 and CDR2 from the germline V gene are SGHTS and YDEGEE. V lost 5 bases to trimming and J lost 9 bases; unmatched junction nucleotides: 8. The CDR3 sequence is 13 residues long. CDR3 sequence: CASRKQGAKKAFF. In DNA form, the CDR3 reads TGTGCCAGCAGAAAACAGGGGGCTAAAAAAGCTTTCTTT.

CDR3 sequence (DNA): TGTGCCAGCAGTCAAGACAGGGCCCCTTACAATGAGCAGTTCTTC. As protein: CASSQDRAPYNEQFF. The chain is built from TRBV2 and TRBJ2-1; TRBD1 matches 7 bases. The CDR3 is 15 residues long. Germline trimming cut 5 bases from V and 4 bases from J; bases unmatched to any gene: 8. Germline loops: CDR1 SNHLY, CDR2 FYNNEI.

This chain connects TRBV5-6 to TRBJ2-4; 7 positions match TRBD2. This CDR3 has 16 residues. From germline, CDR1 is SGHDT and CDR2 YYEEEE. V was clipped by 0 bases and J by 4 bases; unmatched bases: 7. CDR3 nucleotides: TGTGCCAGCAGCTTGGCGTTGGGGAGGGGTAAAAACATTCAGTACTTC. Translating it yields CASSLALGRGKNIQYF. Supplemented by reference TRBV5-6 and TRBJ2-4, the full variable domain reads DAGVTQSPTHLIKTRGQQVTLRCSPKSGHDTVSWYQQALGQGPQFIFQYYEEEERQRGNFPDRFSGHQFPNYSSELNVNALLLGDSALYLCASSLALGRGKNIQYFGAGTRLSVL.

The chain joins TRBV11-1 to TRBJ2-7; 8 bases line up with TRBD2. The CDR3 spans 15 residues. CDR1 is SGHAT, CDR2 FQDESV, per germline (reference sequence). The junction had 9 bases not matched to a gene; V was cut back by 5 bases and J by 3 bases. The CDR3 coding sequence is TGTGCCAGCAGCCCACCCGGGACTAGTGGCTACGAGCAGTACTTC. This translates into CASSPPGTSGYEQYF.

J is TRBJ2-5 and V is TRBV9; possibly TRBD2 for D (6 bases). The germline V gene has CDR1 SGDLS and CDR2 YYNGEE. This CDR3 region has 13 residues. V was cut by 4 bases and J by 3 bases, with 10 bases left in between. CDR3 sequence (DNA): TGTGCCAGCAGCACGACTAGGGAAGAGACCCAGTACTTC. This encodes CASSTTREETQYF.

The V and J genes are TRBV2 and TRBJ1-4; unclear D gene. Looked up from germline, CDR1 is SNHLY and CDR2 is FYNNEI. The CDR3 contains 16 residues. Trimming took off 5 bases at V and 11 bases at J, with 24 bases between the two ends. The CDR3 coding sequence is TGTGCCAGCAGTCCTCCCCGGGATACTACCCGGGTGAAACTGTTTTTT. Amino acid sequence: CASSPPRDTTRVKLFF.